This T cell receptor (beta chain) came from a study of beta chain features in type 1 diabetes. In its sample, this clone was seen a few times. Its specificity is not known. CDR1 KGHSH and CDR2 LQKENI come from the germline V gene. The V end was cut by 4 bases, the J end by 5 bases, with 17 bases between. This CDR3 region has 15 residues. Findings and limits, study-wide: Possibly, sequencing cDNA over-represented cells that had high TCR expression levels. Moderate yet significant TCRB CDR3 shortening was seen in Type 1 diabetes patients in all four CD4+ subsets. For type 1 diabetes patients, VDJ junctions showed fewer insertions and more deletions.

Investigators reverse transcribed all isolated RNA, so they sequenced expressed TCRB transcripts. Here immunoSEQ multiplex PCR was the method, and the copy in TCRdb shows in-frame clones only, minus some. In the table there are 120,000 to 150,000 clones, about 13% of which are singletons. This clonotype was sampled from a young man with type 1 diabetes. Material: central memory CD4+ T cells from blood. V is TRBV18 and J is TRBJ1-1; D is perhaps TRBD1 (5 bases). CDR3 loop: CASSLRAGEGTEAFF. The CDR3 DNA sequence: TGTGCCAGCTCACTCCGGGCGGGTGAGGGGACTGAAGCTTTCTTT.